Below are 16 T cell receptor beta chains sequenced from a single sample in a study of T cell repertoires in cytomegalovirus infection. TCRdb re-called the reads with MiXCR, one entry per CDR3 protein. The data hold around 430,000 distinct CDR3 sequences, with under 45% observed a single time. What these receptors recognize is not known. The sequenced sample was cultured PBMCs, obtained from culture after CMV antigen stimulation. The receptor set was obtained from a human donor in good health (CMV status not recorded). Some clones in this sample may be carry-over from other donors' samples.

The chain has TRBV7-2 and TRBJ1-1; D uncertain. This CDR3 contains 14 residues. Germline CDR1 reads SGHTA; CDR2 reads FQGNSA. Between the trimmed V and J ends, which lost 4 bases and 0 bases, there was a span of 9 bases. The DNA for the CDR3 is TGTGCCAGCAGCTATCAGTCCATGAACACTGAAGCTTTCTTT. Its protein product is CASSYQSMNTEAFF.

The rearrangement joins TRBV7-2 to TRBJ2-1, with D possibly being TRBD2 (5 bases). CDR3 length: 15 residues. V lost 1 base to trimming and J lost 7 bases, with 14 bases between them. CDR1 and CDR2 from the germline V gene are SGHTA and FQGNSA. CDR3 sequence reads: CASSLELGRRNEQFF. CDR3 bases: TGTGCCAGCAGCTTAGAACTAGGCCGACGTAATGAGCAGTTCTTC.

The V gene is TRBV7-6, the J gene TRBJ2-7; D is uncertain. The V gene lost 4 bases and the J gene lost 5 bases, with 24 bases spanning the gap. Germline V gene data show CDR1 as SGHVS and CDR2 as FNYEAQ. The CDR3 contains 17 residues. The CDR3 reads CASSSTQRGSAFNEQYF. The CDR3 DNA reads TGTGCCAGCAGCTCGACACAGAGAGGTTCCGCGTTTAACGAGCAGTACTTC. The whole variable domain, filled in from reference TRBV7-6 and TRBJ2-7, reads GAGVSQSPRYKVTKRGQDVALRCDPISGHVSLYWYRQALGQGPEFLTYFNYEAQQDKSGLPNDRFSAERPEGSISTLTIQRTEQRDSAMYRCASSSTQRGSAFNEQYFGPGTRLTVT.

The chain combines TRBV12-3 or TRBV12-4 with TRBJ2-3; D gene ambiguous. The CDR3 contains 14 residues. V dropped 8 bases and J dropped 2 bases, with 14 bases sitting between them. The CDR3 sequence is CASGLVGYTDTQYF. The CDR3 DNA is TGTGCCAGCGGGCTAGTCGGCTACACAGATACGCAGTATTTT.

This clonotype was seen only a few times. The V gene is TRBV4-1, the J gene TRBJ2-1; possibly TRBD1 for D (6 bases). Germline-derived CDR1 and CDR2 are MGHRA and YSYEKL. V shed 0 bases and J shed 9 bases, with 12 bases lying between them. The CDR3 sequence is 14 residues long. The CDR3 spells CASSQDGQGSEQFF. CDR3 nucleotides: TGCGCCAGCAGCCAAGATGGGCAGGGGAGTGAGCAGTTCTTC.

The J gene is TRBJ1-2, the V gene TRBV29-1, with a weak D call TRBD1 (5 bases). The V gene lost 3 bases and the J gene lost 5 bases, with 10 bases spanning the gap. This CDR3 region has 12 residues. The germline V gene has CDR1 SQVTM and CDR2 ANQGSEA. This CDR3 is CSVETEFYGYTF. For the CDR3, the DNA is TGCAGCGTTGAGACAGAATTTTATGGCTACACCTTC.

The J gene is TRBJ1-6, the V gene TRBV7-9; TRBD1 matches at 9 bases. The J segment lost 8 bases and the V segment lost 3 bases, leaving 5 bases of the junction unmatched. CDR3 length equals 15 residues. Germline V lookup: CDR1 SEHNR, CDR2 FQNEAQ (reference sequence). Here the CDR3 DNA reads TGTGCCAGCAGCTTTGGGGGACAGGGCGATTCACCCCTCCACTTT. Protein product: CASSFGGQGDSPLHF.

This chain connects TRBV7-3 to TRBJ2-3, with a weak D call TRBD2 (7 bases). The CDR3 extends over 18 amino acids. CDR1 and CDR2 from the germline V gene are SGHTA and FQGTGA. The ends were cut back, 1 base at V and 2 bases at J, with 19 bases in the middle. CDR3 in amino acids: CASSLNRDYHLDTDTQYF. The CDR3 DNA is TGTGCCAGCAGCTTAAACAGGGACTACCACTTGGACACAGATACGCAGTATTTT.

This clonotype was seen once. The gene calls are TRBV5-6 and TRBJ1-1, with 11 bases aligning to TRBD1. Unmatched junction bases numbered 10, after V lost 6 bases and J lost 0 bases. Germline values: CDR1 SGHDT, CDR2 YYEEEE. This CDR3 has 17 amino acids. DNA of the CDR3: TGTGCCAGCATCGCAGGCGGGACAGGGGGTATGAACACTGAAGCTTTCTTT. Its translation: CASIAGGTGGMNTEAFF.

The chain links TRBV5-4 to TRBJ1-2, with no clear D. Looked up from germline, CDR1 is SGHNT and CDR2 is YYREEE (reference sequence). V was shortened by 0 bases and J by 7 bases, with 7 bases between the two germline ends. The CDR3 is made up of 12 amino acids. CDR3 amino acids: CASSLDRVGYTF. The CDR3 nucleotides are TGTGCCAGCAGCTTGGATCGGGTTGGCTACACCTTC.

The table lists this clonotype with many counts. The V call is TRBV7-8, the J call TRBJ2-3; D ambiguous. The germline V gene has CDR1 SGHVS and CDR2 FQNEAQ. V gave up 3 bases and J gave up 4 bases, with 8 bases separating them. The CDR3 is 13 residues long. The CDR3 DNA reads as TGTGCCAGCAGCTTGTCCCTCCCAGATACGCAGTATTTT. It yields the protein CASSLSLPDTQYF.

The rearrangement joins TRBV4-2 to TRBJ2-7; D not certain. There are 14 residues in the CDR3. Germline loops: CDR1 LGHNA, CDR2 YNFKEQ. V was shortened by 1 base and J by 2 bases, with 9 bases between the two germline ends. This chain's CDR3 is CASSQVWRPYEQYF. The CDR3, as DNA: TGTGCCAGCAGCCAAGTATGGCGACCCTACGAGCAGTACTTC.

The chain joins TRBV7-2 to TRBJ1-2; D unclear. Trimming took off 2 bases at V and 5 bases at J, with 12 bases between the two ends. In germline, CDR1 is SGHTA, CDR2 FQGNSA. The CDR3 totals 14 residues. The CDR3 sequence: CASSLKSGGYGYTF. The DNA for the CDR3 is TGTGCCAGCAGCTTAAAGTCAGGCGGTTATGGCTACACCTTC.

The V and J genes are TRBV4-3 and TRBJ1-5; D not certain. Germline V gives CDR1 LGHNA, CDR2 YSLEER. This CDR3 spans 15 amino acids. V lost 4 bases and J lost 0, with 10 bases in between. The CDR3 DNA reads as TGCGCCAGCAGCCCCCAGTGGGGTAGCAATCAGCCCCAGCATTTT. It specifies CASSPQWGSNQPQHF.

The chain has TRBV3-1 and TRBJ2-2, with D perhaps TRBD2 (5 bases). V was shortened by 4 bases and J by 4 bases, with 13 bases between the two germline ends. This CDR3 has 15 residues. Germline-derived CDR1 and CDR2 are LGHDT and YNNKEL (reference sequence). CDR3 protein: CASSRGLATTGELFF. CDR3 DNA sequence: TGTGCCAGCAGCCGTGGACTGGCGACCACCGGGGAGCTGTTTTTT. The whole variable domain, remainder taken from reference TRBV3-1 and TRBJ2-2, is DTAVSQTPKYLVTQMGNDKSIKCEQNLGHDTMYWYKQDSKKFLKIMFSYNNKELIINETVPNRFSPKSPDKAHLNLHINSLELGDSAVYFCASSRGLATTGELFFGEGSRLTVL.

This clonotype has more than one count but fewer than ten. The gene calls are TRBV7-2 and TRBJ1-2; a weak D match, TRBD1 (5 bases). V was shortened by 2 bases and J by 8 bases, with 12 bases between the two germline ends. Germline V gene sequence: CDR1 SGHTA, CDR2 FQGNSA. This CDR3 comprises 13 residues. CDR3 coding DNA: TGTGCCAGCAGCTTATGGGGCAGTGGCGGCTACACCTTC. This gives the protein CASSLWGSGGYTF.